Included here is one TCR beta chain sequence, with context. The record originates from a study of cytomegalovirus exposure and HLA in healthy donors. PCR was performed using 60 Vbeta and 13 Jbeta primers. Assay: immunoSEQ multiplex PCR; the TCRdb copy retains only in-frame clones and omits some. The table has 150,000 to 200,000 clones, roughly 86% seen once; the top ten hold approximately 2%. This CDR3 comprises 14 residues. The V segment lost 7 bases and the J segment 2 bases; nucleotides outside the gene matches: 8. CDR1 MNHNY and CDR2 SVGAGI come from the germline V gene (reference sequence). The receptor was isolated from a woman between 18 and 29 years old in good health and CMV-seronegative. The sequenced material came from PBMCs. V gene TRBV6-6 combines with J gene TRBJ2-7, with 7 bases that match TRBD2. For the CDR3, the DNA is TGTGCCAGCACCATAGCGGGTACTACCTACGAGCAGTACTTC. It codes for CASTIAGTTYEQYF.